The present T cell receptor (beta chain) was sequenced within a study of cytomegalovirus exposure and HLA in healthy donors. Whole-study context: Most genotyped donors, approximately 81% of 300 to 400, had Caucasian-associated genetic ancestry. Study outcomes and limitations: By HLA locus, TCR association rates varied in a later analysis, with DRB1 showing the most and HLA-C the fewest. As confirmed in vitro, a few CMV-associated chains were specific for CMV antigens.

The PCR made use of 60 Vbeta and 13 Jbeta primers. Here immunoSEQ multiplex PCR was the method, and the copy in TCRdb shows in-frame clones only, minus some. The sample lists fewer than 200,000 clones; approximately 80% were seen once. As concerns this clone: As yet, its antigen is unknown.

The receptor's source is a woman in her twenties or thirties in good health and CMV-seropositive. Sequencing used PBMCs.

Here the CDR3 DNA reads TGTGCCAGCAGCGTAGTGGACTACCCTGCAGAGACCCAGTACTTC. Amino acid sequence: CASSVVDYPAETQYF. This sequence joins TRBV9 and TRBJ2-5; a possible D gene is TRBD2 (6 bases). Germline CDR1 is SGDLS and CDR2 is YYNGEE. The CDR3 has 15 residues. Trimming cost V 0 bases and J 4 bases, with 13 bases left between them.